These 2 T cell receptor beta chains came from one sample sequenced in a study of blood T cells in healthy people across ages (dated by TCRdb to between 2015 and 2017). Library preparation employed 5' RACE. TCRdb shows the sequencer as Illumina HiSeq 2500. A second roughly 6 to 11 cycle PCR used a sample-barcoded 5' primer and a J-beta primer mix. TCRdb reprocessing: public reads trimmed at Q25 with fastp, clones called with MiXCR, in-frame beta chains kept. Rows with a matching CDR3 protein are joined into one entry that keeps the most common DNA and genes. The sample yields around 1.7 million distinct CDR3 sequences; approximately 30% were counted once. Of the sample, roughly 8% is held by the ten largest clones. The sequenced material came from blood. All receptors derive from a woman aged 30 to 39 in good health.

The rearrangement joins TRBV28 to TRBJ1-2; D may be TRBD1 (6 bases). Between the trimmed V and J ends, which lost 5 bases and 5 bases, there was a span of 18 bases. From germline, CDR1 is MDHEN and CDR2 SYDVKM. CDR3 length equals 15 residues. As DNA, the CDR3 is TGTGCCAGCAGTCCCCCCAAAGACAGGAGTTATGGCTACACCTTC. It codes for CASSPPKDRSYGYTF.

The V call is TRBV20-1, the J call TRBJ2-1; D is perhaps TRBD1 (6 bases). V was shortened by 5 bases and J by 8 bases, with 13 bases between the two germline ends. CDR1 DFQATT and CDR2 SNEGSKA come from the germline V gene (reference sequence). This CDR3 is 12 amino acids long. CDR3 in DNA: TGCAGTGCTGGTGGGGGCTGGGATGAGCAGTTCTTC. Translated, it gives CSAGGGWDEQFF.